This section outlines one T cell receptor beta chain sequence together with its context. What it binds is not known. A much larger clone differs from this one at a single base, so this may be a read error. The data are from a study of T cell repertoires in cytomegalovirus infection. The wider study: Indications came from public TCR beta signatures; they pointed to CMV infection and to a matching HLA type.

TCRdb independently ran MiXCR on the reads; one entry per CDR3 protein. This table has about half a million distinct CDR3 sequences, roughly a third appearing once. The CDR3 covers 14 residues. The germline CDR1 and CDR2 sequences are SGHTA and FQGNSA. Broader study findings: Dominating the ex vivo response were TCR beta clonotypes that were CMV-specific and HLA-C-restricted.

The specimen comprised cultured PBMCs, sampled from culture after CMV antigen stimulation. This receptor was taken from a human donor in good health (CMV status not recorded). Some clones in this sample may be carry-over from other donors' samples. The rearrangement links TRBV7-2 to TRBJ1-1; TRBD1 is a possible D gene (5 bases). Gene TRBJ1-6 matches the end of the DNA better, so the J call may be wrong. The chain's CDR3 is CASSIRGGNSPLHF. The CDR3 DNA reads as TGTGCCAGCAGTATCCGGGGCGGTAATTCACCCCTCCACTTT.